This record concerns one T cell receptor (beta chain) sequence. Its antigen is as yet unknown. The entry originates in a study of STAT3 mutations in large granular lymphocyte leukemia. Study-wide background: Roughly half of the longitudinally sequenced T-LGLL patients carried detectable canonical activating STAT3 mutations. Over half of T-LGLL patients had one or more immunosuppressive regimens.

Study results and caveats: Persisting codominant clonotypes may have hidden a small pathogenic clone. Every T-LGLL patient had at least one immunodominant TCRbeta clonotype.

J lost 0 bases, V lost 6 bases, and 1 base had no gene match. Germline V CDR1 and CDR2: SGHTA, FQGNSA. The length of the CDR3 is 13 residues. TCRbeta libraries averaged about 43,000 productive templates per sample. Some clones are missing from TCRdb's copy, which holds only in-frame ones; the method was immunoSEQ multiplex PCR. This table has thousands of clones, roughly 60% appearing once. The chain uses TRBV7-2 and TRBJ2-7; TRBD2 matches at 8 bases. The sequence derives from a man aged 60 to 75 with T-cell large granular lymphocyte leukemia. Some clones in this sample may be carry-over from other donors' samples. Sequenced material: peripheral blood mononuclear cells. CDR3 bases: TGTGCCAGCAGAGCGGGGGCCTCCTACGAGCAGTACTTC. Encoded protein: CASRAGASYEQYF. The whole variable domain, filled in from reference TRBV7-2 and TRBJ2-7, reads GAGVSQSPSNKVTEKGKDVELRCDPISGHTALYWYRQSLGQGLEFLIYFQGNSAPDKSGLPSDRFSAERTGGSVSTLTIQRTQQEDSAVYLCASRAGASYEQYFGPGTRLTVT.